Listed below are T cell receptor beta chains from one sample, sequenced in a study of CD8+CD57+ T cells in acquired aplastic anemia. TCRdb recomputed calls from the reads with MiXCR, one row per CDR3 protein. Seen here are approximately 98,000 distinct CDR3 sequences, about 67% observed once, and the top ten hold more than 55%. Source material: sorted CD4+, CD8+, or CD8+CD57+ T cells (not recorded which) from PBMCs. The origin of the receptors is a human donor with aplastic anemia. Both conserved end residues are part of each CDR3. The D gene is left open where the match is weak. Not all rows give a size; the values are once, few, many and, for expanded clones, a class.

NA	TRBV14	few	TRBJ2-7	CASLEQYF	TGTGCCAGCCTCGAGCAGTACTTC
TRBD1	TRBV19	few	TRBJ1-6	CASTARDSLSPLHF	TGTGCCAGTACCGCCCGGGACAGCCTTTCACCCCTCCACTTT
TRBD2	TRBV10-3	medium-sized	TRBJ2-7	CANKAGDHYEQYF	TGTGCCAACAAAGCGGGAGACCACTACGAGCAGTACTTC
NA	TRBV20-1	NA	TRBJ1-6	CSASRAGLNSPLHF	TGCAGTGCTAGTCGGGCAGGGCTTAATTCACCCCTCCACTTT
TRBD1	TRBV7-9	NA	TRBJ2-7	CASSGGQGVREQYF	TGTGCCAGCAGCGGGGGACAGGGGGTCCGCGAGCAGTACTTC
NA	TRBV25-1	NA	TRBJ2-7	CASSQVPPRNSYEQYF	TGCGCCAGCAGCCAAGTCCCCCCCAGGAACTCCTACGAGCAGTACTTC
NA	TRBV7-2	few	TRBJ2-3	CASSLSVAGDTQYF	TGTGCCAGCAGCTTAAGTGTCGCAGGAGATACGCAGTATTTT
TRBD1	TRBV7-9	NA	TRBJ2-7	CASSLLAGGKDEQYF	TGTGCCAGCAGCTTACTGGCAGGGGGCAAGGACGAGCAGTACTTC
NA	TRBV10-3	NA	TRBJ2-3	CAINGDADTQYF	TGTGCCATCAATGGGGACGCAGATACGCAGTATTTT
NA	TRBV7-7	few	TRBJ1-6	CASSLGGNSPLHF	TGTGCCAGCAGCTTAGGCGGGAATTCACCCCTCCACTTT
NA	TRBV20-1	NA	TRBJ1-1	CSAAAGVDMNTEAFF	TGCAGTGCTGCAGCGGGGGTCGACATGAACACTGAAGCTTTCTTT
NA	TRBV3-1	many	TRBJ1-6	CASSQDRNVGGGSPLHF	TGTGCCAGCAGCCAAGATCGGAACGTTGGGGGGGGTTCACCCCTCCACTTT
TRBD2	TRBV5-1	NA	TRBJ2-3	CASSLDMLGFPSGPSTDTQYF	TGCGCCAGCAGCTTGGATATGTTGGGGTTCCCTAGCGGGCCCAGCACAGATACGCAGTATTTT
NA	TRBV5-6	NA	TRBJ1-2	CASSLGPGGYTF	TGTGCCAGCAGCTTGGGCCCGGGAGGCTACACCTTC
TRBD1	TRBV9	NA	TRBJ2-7	CASSLGQAPYEQYF	TGTGCCAGCAGCCTAGGACAGGCCCCCTACGAGCAGTACTTC
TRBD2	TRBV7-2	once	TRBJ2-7	CASSLAIAGGAGNEQYF	TGTGCCAGCAGCTTAGCTATTGCGGGGGGCGCGGGGAACGAGCAGTACTTC
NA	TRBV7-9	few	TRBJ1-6	CASSSRNSPLHF	TGTGCCAGCAGTTCTAGGAATTCACCCCTCCACTTT
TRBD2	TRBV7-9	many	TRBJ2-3	CASSSGWTGGDDTQYF	TGTGCCAGCAGCTCCGGTTGGACGGGGGGGGATGATACGCAGTATTTT
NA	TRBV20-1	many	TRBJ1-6	CSARSGAGNNSPLHF	TGCAGTGCTAGATCAGGGGCGGGTAATAATTCACCCCTCCACTTT
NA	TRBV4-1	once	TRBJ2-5	CASSHSRGPETQYF	TGCGCCAGCAGCCATTCGCGGGGGCCCGAGACCCAGTACTTC
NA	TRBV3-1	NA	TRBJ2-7	CASEGLIPYEQYF	TGTGCCAGCGAAGGACTCATCCCATACGAGCAGTACTTC
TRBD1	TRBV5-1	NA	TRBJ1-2	CASSSGTAAYGYTF	TGCGCCAGCAGCTCCGGGACAGCCGCCTATGGCTACACCTTC
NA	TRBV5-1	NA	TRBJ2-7	CASSETGTPLKQYF	TGCGCCAGCAGCGAGACCGGGACACCCCTCAAGCAGTACTTC
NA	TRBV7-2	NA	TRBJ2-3	CASSSTTSTDTQYF	TGTGCCAGCAGCTCGACAACTAGCACAGATACGCAGTATTTT
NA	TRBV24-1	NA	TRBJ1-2	CATSDTDSHGYTF	TGTGCCACCAGTGACACCGACTCCCATGGCTACACCTTC
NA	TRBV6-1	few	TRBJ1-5	CAISRDSNQPQHF	TGTGCCATCAGCCGGGACAGCAATCAGCCCCAGCATTTT
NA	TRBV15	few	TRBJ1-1	CATSTRGDQDTEAFF	TGTGCCACCAGCACGAGGGGGGATCAGGACACTGAAGCTTTCTTT
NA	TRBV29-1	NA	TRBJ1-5	CSGSDGINQPQHF	TGCAGCGGATCGGACGGAATCAATCAGCCCCAGCATTTT
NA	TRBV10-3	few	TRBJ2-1	CAISRPGDYNEQFF	TGTGCCATCAGTAGACCAGGCGATTACAATGAGCAGTTCTTC
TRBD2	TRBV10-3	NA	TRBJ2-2	CAISDTGRGTGELFF	TGTGCCATCAGTGATACCGGGAGGGGGACCGGGGAGCTGTTTTTT
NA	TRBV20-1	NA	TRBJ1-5	CSARETSNNQPQHF	TGCAGTGCTAGAGAGACCAGTAACAATCAGCCCCAGCATTTT
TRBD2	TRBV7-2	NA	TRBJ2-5	CASSLRTSGGLIQETQYF	TGTGCCAGCAGCTTACGGACTAGCGGGGGGCTAATCCAAGAGACCCAGTACTTC
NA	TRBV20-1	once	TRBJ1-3	CSARDPDSGNTIYF	TGCAGTGCTAGAGATCCGGACTCTGGAAACACCATATATTTT